This T cell receptor (beta chain) was sequenced for a study of T cells in Graves' hyperthyroidism and ophthalmopathy. Study overall: Specimen type is peripheral blood, collected at initial diagnosis prior to any treatment. Study outcomes and limitations: The blood repertoire included most of the expanded thyroid clonotypes above 0.001.

Patients counted as stable if ophthalmopathy did not develop within 18 months. For the diagnoses, clinical symptoms, serum thyroxine and TRAb, thyroid ultrasound and orbital computed tomography were used. Amplification of TCR beta CDR3 regions used RNA as the template. When the TCR CDR3 underwent first-round RT-PCR, the HTBI primer set was used. TCRdb used MiXCR to reprocess the multiplex PCR reads, holding one entry per CDR3 protein. The sample yields hundreds of thousands of distinct CDR3 sequences, approximately 15% seen once. V gave up 4 bases and J gave up 10 bases; unmatched junction bases: 6. Looked up from germline, CDR1 is KGHDR and CDR2 is SFDVKD. The CDR3 is made up of 15 amino acids. This clonotype was observed a handful of times. Its antigen is currently unknown.

What was sequenced was blood. This receptor was obtained from a woman between 18 and 30 years old with Graves' hyperthyroidism. The genes are TRBV24-1 and TRBJ2-1, with 13 bases that match TRBD2. CDR3 amino acids: CATSERTSGRIEQFF. The CDR3 coding sequence is TGTGCCACCAGTGAGAGGACTAGCGGGAGAATCGAGCAGTTCTTC.